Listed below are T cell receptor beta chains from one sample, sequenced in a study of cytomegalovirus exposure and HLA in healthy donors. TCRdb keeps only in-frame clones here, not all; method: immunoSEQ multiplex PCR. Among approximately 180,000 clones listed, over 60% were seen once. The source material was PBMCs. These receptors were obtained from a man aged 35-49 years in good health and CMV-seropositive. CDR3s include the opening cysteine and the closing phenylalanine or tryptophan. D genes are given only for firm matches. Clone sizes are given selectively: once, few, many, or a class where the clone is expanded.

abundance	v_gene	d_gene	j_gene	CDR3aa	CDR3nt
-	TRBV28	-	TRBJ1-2	CASTSVGSYGYTF	TGTGCCAGCACCTCGGTGGGCAGCTATGGCTACACCTTC
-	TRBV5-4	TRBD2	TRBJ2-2	CASSPPKREAVGELFF	TGTGCCAGCAGCCCCCCCAAACGGGAGGCGGTCGGGGAGCTGTTTTTT
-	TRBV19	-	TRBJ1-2	CASSIGAGVHYGYTF	TGTGCCAGTAGTATAGGGGCGGGGGTACACTATGGCTACACCTTC
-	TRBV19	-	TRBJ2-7	CASSKDSYEQYF	TGTGCCAGTAGTAAAGACAGTTACGAGCAGTACTTC
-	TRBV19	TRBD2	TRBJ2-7	CASSPGTSGRKYEQYF	TGTGCCAGTAGTCCCGGGACTAGCGGGAGGAAGTACGAGCAGTACTTC
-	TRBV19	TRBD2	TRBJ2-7	CASRRASGNYEQYF	TGTGCCAGTAGACGCGCTAGCGGGAACTACGAGCAGTACTTC
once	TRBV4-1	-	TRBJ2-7	CASSQLPGHRYEQYF	TGCGCCAGCAGCCAGCTGCCGGGACATCGCTACGAGCAGTACTTC
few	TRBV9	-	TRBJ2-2	CASSLTITGTGELFF	TGTGCCAGCAGCTTGACGATCACAGGGACCGGGGAGCTGTTTTTT
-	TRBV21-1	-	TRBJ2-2	CASSKRTGFNTGELFF	TGTGCCAGCAGCAAACGGACAGGTTTTAACACCGGGGAGCTGTTTTTT
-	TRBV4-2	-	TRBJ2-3	CASSQDGGPGDTQYF	TGTGCCAGCAGCCAAGACGGGGGGCCGGGGGATACGCAGTATTTT
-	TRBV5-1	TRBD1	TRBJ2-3	CASSTLPGQGSTDTQYF	TGCGCCAGCAGCACGCTACCGGGACAGGGGAGCACAGATACGCAGTATTTT
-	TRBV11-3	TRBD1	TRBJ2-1	CASSSDRESEQFF	TGTGCCAGCAGCTCGGACAGGGAGAGTGAGCAGTTCTTC
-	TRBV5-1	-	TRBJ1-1	CASSLERGDTEAFF	TGCGCCAGCAGCTTGGAGCGGGGAGACACTGAAGCTTTCTTT
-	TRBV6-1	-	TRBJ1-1	CASALRGNTEAFF	TGTGCCAGCGCCCTCCGGGGAAACACTGAAGCTTTCTTT
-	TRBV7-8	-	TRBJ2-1	CASSPSSGYNEQFF	TGTGCCAGCAGCCCAAGCTCAGGGTACAATGAGCAGTTCTTC
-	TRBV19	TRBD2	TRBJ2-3	CASQGLAETDTQYF	TGTGCCAGTCAGGGACTAGCGGAGACAGATACGCAGTATTTT
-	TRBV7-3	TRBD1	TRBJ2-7	CASSLTGGRTYEQYF	TGTGCCAGCAGCCTCACAGGGGGTAGGACCTACGAGCAGTACTTC